What follows are 11 T cell receptor beta chains derived from one specimen sequenced in a study of blood T cell repertoires in COVID-19. Some clones are missing from TCRdb's copy, which holds only in-frame ones; the method was immunoSEQ multiplex PCR. The top ten hold nearly 5% of the sample, which has approximately 230,000 clones, roughly 80% seen once. The sample taken for sequencing was peripheral blood. The receptors here all came from a woman older than 75 with active or convalescent COVID-19.

The chain combines TRBV19 with TRBJ2-3; 12 nucleotides agree with TRBD2. Germline V gives CDR1 LNHDA, CDR2 SQIVND (reference sequence). This CDR3 is 15 amino acids long. V was pared by 10 bases and J by 8 bases, with 13 bases of the junction left unmatched. The CDR3 DNA reads TGTGCCACCATGACTAGCGGGAGAGCTTGGGGTACGCAGTATTTT. This gives the protein CATMTSGRAWGTQYF. The full variable domain, with the rest looked up from reference TRBV19 and TRBJ2-3, is DGGITQSPKYLFRKEGQNVTLSCEQNLNHDAMYWYRQDPGQGLRLIYYSQIVNDFQKGDIAEGYSVSREKKESFPLTVTSAQKNPTAFYLCATMTSGRAWGTQYFGPGTRLTVL.

As regards this clone: Other DNA sequences in the sample encode the same CDR3. V and J are TRBV29-1 and TRBJ2-7; no firm D call. The V gene lost 7 bases and the J gene lost 0 bases, with 7 bases spanning the gap. The CDR3 totals 11 residues. Germline V gene lookup returns CDR1 SQVTM and CDR2 ANQGSEA. The CDR3 DNA follows: TGCAGCGCTCGGAGCTCCTACGAGCAGTACTTC. Its translation: CSARSSYEQYF.

The chain couples TRBV7-9 to TRBJ2-7, with D possibly TRBD1 on 6 matching bases. CDR1 is SEHNR and CDR2 is FQNEAQ in the germline V gene (reference sequence). Trimming pared 5 bases from V and 2 bases from J, leaving 10 bases between. CDR3 size: 13 residues. The CDR3: CASSPQGTYEQYF. The CDR3 coding sequence is TGTGCCAGCAGCCCACAGGGTACCTACGAGCAGTACTTC.

V usage is TRBV28 and J usage is TRBJ1-2, with no clear D. CDR3 length: 14 residues. V was pared by 6 bases and J by 6 bases, with 17 bases between. Germline loops: CDR1 MDHEN, CDR2 SYDVKM. The CDR3, as DNA: TGTGCCAGCAGGCAGGTCGCCTCCGCTGATGGCTACACCTTC. Residues: CASRQVASADGYTF.

The chain is built from TRBV6-5 and TRBJ1-2; possible D gene TRBD1, 5 bases. The CDR3 loop spans 14 amino acids. The germline gives CDR1 MNHEY, CDR2 SVGAGI. Trimming stripped 4 bases from V and 4 bases from J, with 13 bases between. The CDR3 DNA reads as TGTGCCAGCAGTTCAGGACATGCTCCCTATGGCTACACCTTC. Translation gives CASSSGHAPYGYTF.

The rearrangement joins TRBV10-3 to TRBJ2-7; D possibly corresponds to TRBD2 (6 bases). The CDR3 has 14 residues. Deletions cut 4 bases from V and 7 bases from J, with 17 bases between. CDR1 is ENHRY, CDR2 SYGVKD, per germline. For the CDR3, the DNA is TGTGCCATCAGTGGGGGTTTGCGGGAAGTTGAGCAGTACTTC. Protein product: CAISGGLREVEQYF.

This clone turned up a few times. V gene TRBV5-4 combines with J gene TRBJ2-5, with D tentatively TRBD2 (6 bases). Trimming cost V 4 bases and J 3 bases, with 16 bases left between them. Germline assignment: CDR1 SGHNT and CDR2 YYREEE (reference sequence). The CDR3 runs 15 residues. CDR3 in amino acids: CASSQKGLPEETQYF. Written as DNA, the CDR3 is TGTGCCAGCAGCCAAAAGGGACTTCCCGAAGAGACCCAGTACTTC.

The chain employs TRBV2 and TRBJ2-5; 9 nucleotides line up with TRBD2. J lost 7 bases, V lost 4 bases, and 10 bases had no gene match. This CDR3 has 15 amino acids. Germline loops: CDR1 SNHLY, CDR2 FYNNEI. CDR3 loop: CASSGIAGAPGTQYF. The DNA for the CDR3 is TGTGCCAGCAGTGGAATAGCGGGGGCCCCGGGGACCCAGTACTTC. Filled out from reference TRBV2 and TRBJ2-5, the complete variable domain reads EPEVTQTPSHQVTQMGQEVILRCVPISNHLYFYWYRQILGQKVEFLVSFYNNEISEKSEIFDDQFSVERPDGSNFTLKIRSTKLEDSAMYFCASSGIAGAPGTQYFGPGTRLLVL.

CDR3 region: CASSLDRTAQYF. As DNA, the CDR3 is TGCGCCAGCAGCCTCGACAGGACCGCGCAGTACTTC. This rearrangement joins TRBV5-1 to TRBJ2-7, with D perhaps TRBD1 (6 bases). Germline lookup yields CDR1 SGHRS and CDR2 YFSETQ. V was trimmed by 4 bases and J by 9 bases, leaving 14 bases between them. CDR3 length: 12 residues.

This sequence joins TRBV28 and TRBJ1-2; D might be TRBD1 (5 bases). This CDR3 spans 13 amino acids. Germline loops: CDR1 MDHEN, CDR2 SYDVKM. Trimming stripped 6 bases from V and 1 base from J, with 9 bases between. CDR3 in amino acids: CASRTTVNYGYTF. Written as DNA, the CDR3 is TGTGCCAGCAGGACGACAGTTAACTATGGCTACACCTTC.

This chain joins TRBV2 and TRBJ2-5; D is uncertain. The V and J ends lost 5 bases and 4 bases respectively, with 8 bases between them. CDR3 length: 12 residues. Germline lookup yields CDR1 SNHLY and CDR2 FYNNEI. The CDR3 nucleotides are TGTGCCAGCAGTCGGGTCCTAGAGACCCAGTACTTC. Translated: CASSRVLETQYF.